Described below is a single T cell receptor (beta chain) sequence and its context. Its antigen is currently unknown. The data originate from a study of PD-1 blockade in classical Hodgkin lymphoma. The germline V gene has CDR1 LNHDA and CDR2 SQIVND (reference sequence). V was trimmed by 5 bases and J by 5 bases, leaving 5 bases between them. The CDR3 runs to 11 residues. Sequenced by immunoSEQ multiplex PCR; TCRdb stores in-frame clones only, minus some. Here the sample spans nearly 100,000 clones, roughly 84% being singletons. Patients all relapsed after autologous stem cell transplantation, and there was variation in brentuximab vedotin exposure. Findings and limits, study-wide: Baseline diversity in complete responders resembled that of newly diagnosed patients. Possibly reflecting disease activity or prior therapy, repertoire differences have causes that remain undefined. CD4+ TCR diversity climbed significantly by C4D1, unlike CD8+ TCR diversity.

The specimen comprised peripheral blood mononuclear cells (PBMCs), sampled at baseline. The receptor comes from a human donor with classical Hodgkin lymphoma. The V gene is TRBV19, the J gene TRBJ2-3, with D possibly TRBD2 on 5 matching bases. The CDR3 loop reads CASSAGDTQYF. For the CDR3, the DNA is TGTGCCAGTAGTGCGGGAGATACGCAGTATTTT.